The clone carrying this TCR beta chain was seen ten or more times. The antigen remains unidentified. Trimming took 5 bases from V and 3 from J, leaving 11 bases between them. CDR3 length: 13 amino acids. Germline lookup yields CDR1 LGHNT and CDR2 FRNRAP. The entry originates in a study of Graves' ophthalmopathy and Graves' hyperthyroidism. Findings of the study overall: Sensitivity of approximately 66% and specificity of approximately 72% were achieved by the model that predicted ophthalmopathy progression.

Investigators amplified TCR beta CDR3 regions from RNA transcripts. First-round RT-PCR relied on HTBI primers, and a second-round multiplex PCR came next. A single record per CDR3 protein comes from TCRdb applying MiXCR to the multiplex PCR reads. The sample shows 340,000 or so distinct CDR3 sequences, roughly 16% of them seen only once. Serum thyroxine and TRAb, along with clinical symptoms, thyroid ultrasound and orbital computed tomography, were what diagnosis relied on. The receptor's source is an adult man with Graves' ophthalmopathy. V usage is TRBV12-5 and J usage is TRBJ2-7; unclear D gene. Material for sequencing was peripheral blood. CDR3 loop: CASGIDGDYEQYF. In DNA form, the CDR3 reads TGTGCTAGTGGTATTGACGGAGACTACGAGCAGTACTTC.